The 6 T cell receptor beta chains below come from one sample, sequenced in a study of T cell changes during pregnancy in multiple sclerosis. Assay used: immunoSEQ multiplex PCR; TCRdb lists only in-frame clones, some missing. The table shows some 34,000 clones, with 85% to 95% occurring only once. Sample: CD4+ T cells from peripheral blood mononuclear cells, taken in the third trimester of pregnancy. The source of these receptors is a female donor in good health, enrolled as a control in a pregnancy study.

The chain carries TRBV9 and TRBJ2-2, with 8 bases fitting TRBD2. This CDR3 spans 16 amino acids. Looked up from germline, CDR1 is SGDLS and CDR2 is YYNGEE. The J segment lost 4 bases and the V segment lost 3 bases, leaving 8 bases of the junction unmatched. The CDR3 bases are TGTGCCAGCAGCGCCTCCGGGAGGGCCGCCACCGGGGAGCTGTTTTTT. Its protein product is CASSASGRAATGELFF.

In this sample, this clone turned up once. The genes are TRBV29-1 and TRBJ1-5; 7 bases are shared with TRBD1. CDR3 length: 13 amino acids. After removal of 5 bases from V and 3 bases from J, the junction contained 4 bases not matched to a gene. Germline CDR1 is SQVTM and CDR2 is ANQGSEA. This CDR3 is CSVRQGPNQPQHF. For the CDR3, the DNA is TGCAGCGTTCGACAGGGTCCCAATCAGCCCCAGCATTTT.

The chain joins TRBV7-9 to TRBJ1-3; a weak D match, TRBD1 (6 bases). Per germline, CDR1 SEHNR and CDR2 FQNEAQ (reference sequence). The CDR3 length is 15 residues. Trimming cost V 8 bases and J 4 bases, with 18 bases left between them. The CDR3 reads CASSPPQGRGNTIYF. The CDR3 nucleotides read TGTGCCAGCTCCCCCCCACAGGGTAGGGGAAACACCATATATTTT.

The CDR3 loop reads CASSNGRELGLGKLFF. The CDR3 coding sequence is TGTGCCAGTAGTAACGGCCGGGAGCTGGGGTTGGGAAAACTGTTTTTT. The chain recombines TRBV19 with TRBJ1-4, with D uncertain. Trimming removed 4 bases at V and 10 bases at J, with 22 bases between. Germline CDR1 reads LNHDA; CDR2 reads SQIVND (reference sequence). The CDR3 consists of 16 residues.

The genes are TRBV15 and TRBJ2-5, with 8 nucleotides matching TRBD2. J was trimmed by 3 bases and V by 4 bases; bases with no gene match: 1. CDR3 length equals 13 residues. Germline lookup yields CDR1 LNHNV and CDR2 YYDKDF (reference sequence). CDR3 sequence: CATSTGGEETQYF. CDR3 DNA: TGTGCCACCAGCACCGGGGGGGAAGAGACCCAGTACTTC. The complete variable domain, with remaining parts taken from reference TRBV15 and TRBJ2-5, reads DAMVIQNPRYQVTQFGKPVTLSCSQTLNHNVMYWYQQKSSQAPKLLFHYYDKDFNNEADTPDNFQSRRPNTSFCFLDIRSPGLGDTAMYLCATSTGGEETQYFGPGTRLLVL.

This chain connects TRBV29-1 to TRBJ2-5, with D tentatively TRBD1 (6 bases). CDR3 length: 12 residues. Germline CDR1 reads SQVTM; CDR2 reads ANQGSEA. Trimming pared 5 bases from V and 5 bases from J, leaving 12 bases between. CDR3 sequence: CSVLETGETQYF. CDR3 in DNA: TGCAGCGTTCTAGAAACAGGGGAGACCCAGTACTTC.